The T cell receptor beta chain under discussion was sequenced for a study of T cells in Graves' hyperthyroidism and ophthalmopathy. Trimming shortened V by 1 base and J by 4 bases, and 11 bases separated the two germline ends. Germline CDR1 and CDR2: GTSNPN and SVGIG (reference sequence). This CDR3 comprises 14 residues. Amplified regions were TCR beta CDR3 sequences from RNA transcripts. HTBI primers were the set used in a first-round RT-PCR of the TCR CDR3. Each CDR3 protein is one row after TCRdb ran MiXCR on the multiplex PCR reads. The sample contains about 400,000 distinct CDR3 sequences, about 14% of which appear only once. This clonotype came up many times.

Sample: blood. The rearrangement links TRBV30 to TRBJ2-1, with D perhaps TRBD2 (6 bases). This TCR was recovered from a man aged 45-60 years with Graves' ophthalmopathy. CDR3 bases: TGTGCCTGGAGTGGGACTACAATATACAATGAGCAGTTCTTC. It translates to CAWSGTTIYNEQFF. The full variable domain, rest sourced from reference TRBV30 and TRBJ2-1, is SQTIHQWPATLVQPVGSPLSLECTVEGTSNPNLYWYRQAAGRGLQLLFYSVGIGQISSEVPQNLSASRPQDRQFILSSKKLLLSDSGFYLCAWSGTTIYNEQFFGPGTRLTVL.